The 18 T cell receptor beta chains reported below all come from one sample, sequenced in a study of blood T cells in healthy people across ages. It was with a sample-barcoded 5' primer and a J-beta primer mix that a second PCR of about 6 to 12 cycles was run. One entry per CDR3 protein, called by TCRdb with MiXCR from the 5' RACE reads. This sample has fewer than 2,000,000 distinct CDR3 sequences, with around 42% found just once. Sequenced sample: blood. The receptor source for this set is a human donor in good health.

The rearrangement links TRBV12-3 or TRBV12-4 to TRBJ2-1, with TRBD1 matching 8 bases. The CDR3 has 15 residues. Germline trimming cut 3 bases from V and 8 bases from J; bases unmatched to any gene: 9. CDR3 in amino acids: CASSFGQGRSHEQFF. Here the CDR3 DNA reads TGTGCCAGCAGTTTCGGACAGGGACGTTCTCATGAGCAGTTCTTC.

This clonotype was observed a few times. CDR3 nucleotides: TGTGCCAGCAGTTTGAACAGCGGGGGGGCACGATACAATGAGCAGTTCTTC. Its translation: CASSLNSGGARYNEQFF. This rearrangement joins TRBV12-3 or TRBV12-4 to TRBJ2-1, with 10 bases identical to TRBD2. V was pared by 3 bases and J by 4 bases, with 9 bases of the junction left unmatched. The CDR3 spans 17 residues.

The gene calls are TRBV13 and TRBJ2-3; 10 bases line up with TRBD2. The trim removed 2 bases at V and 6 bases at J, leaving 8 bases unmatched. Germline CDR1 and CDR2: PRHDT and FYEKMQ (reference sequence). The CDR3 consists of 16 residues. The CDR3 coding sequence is TGTGCCAGCAGCTTAAGCACTAGCGGGGTAGCCGATACGCAGTATTTT. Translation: CASSLSTSGVADTQYF.

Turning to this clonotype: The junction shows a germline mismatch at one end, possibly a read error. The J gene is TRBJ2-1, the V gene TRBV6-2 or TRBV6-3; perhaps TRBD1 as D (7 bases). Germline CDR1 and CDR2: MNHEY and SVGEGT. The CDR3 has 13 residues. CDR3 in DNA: TGTGCCGGCAGACAGGGAGGTTGCAATGAGCAGTTCTTC. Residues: CAGRQGGCNEQFF.

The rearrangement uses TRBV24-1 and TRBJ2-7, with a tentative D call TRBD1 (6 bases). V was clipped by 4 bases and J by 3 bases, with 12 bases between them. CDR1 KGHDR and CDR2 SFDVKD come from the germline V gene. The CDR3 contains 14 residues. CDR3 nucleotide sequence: TGTGCCACCAGTGACCAGGGGCCAGGCTACGAGCAGTACTTC. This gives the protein CATSDQGPGYEQYF.

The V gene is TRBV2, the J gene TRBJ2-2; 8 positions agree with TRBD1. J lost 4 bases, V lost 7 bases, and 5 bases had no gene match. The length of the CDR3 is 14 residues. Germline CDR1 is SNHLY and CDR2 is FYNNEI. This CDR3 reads CASKWQGATGELFF. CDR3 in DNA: TGTGCCAGCAAATGGCAGGGGGCCACCGGGGAGCTGTTTTTT.

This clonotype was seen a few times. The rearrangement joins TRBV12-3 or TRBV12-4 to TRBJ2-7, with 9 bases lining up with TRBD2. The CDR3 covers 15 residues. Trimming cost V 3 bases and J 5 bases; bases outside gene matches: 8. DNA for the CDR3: TGTGCCAGCAGTTTGACCAGCGGGGGGAGAAACGAGCAGTACTTC. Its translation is CASSLTSGGRNEQYF.

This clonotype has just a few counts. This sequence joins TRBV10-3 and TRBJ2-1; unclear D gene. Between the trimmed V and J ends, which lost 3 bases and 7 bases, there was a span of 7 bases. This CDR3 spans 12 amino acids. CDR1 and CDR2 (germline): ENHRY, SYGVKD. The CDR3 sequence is CAISEGENEQFF. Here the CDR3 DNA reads TGTGCCATCAGTGAAGGTGAAAATGAGCAGTTCTTC.

The CDR3 DNA is TGTGCCAGCAGCTTAGGGGCAGGTTCTTGGGATACGCAGTATTTT. This gives the protein CASSLGAGSWDTQYF. The chain is built from TRBV7-9 and TRBJ2-3; no firm D call. Germline loops: CDR1 SEHNR, CDR2 FQNEAQ (reference sequence). This CDR3 region has 15 residues. Trimming cost V 1 base and J 6 bases, with 14 bases left between them.

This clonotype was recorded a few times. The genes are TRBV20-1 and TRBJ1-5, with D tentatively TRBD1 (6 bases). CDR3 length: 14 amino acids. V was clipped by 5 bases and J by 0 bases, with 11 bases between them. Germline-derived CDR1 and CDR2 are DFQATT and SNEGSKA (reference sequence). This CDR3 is CSARTVDSNQPQHF. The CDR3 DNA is TGCAGTGCTCGGACAGTAGATAGCAATCAGCCCCAGCATTTT.

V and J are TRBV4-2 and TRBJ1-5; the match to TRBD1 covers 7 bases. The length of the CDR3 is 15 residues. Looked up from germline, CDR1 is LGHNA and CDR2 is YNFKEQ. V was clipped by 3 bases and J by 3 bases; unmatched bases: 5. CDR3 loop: CASSHGQASNQPQHF. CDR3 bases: TGTGCCAGCAGCCATGGACAGGCCTCCAATCAGCCCCAGCATTTT.

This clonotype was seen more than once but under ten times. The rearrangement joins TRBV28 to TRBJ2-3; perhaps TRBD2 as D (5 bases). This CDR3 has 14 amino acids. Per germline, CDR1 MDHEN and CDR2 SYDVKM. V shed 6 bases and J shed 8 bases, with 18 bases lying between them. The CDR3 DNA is TGTGCCAGCAGCCCCCGGCGGGTCTCAAGTACGCAGTATTTT. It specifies CASSPRRVSSTQYF.

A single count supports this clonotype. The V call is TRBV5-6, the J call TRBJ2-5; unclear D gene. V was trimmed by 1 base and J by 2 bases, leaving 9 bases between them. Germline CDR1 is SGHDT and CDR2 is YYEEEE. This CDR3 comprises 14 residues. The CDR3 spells CASSLRWVQETQYF. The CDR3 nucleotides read TGTGCCAGCAGCTTGCGATGGGTACAAGAGACCCAGTACTTC.

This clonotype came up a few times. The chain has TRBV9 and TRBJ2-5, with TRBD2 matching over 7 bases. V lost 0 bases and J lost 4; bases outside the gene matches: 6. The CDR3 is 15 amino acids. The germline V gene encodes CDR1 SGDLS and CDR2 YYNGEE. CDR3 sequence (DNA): TGTGCCAGCAGCGTAGGGACGGGGGGTTCAGAGACCCAGTACTTC. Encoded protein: CASSVGTGGSETQYF. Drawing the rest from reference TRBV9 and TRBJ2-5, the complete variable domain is DSGVTQTPKHLITATGQRVTLRCSPRSGDLSVYWYQQSLDQGLQFLIQYYNGEERAKGNILERFSAQQFPDLHSELNLSSLELGDSALYFCASSVGTGGSETQYFGPGTRLLVL.

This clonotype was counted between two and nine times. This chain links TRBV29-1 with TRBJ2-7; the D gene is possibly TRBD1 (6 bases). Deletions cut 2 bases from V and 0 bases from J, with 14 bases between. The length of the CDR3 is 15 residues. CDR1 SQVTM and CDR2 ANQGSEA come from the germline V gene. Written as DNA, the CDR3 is TGCAGCGTTGAATATCGGCAGGGGAGCTCCTACGAGCAGTACTTC. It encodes CSVEYRQGSSYEQYF.

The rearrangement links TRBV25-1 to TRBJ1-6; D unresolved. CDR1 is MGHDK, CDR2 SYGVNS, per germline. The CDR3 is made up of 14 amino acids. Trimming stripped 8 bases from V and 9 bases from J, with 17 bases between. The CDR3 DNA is TGTGCCAGCTGTGCCGCGGTGGATCGTTCACCCCTCCACTTT. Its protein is CASCAAVDRSPLHF.

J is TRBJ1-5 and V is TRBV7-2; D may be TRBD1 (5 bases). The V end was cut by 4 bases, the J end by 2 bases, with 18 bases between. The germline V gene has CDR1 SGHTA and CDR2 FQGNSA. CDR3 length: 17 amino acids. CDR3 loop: CASSSAYQGQGNQPQHF. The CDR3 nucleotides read TGTGCCAGCAGCTCTGCGTACCAGGGTCAGGGCAATCAGCCCCAGCATTTT. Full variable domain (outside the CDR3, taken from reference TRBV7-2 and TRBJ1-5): GAGVSQSPSNKVTEKGKDVELRCDPISGHTALYWYRQSLGQGLEFLIYFQGNSAPDKSGLPSDRFSAERTGGSVSTLTIQRTQQEDSAVYLCASSSAYQGQGNQPQHFGDGTRLSIL.

The CDR3 loop reads CASSQEGGQTQYF. For the CDR3, the DNA is TGCGCCAGCAGCCAAGAAGGAGGGCAGACGCAGTATTTT. The chain couples TRBV4-3 to TRBJ2-3; D may be TRBD2 (6 bases). The CDR3 length is 13 residues. Per the germline V gene, CDR1 is LGHNA and CDR2 is YSLEER. Between the trimmed V and J ends, which lost 0 bases and 9 bases, there was a span of 10 bases.